The subject of this entry is one TCR beta chain. Original processing notes: Scientists estimated how many nucleated cells there were by amplifying reference gene primers. Assay used: immunoSEQ multiplex PCR; TCRdb lists only in-frame clones, some missing. D and trimming were read from the DNA, whereas the V and J calls and clone size are those reported in that table. The sample contains 250,000 to 300,000 clones, around 86% of which appear only once. The sample comes from a study of blood T cell repertoires in COVID-19. V was trimmed by 6 bases and J by 4 bases, leaving 22 bases between them. The CDR3 loop spans 16 amino acids. Germline loops: CDR1 MGHDK, CDR2 SYGVNS.

The sequence was collected from a man aged 18 to 30 who had recovered from COVID-19. The chain joins TRBV25-1 to TRBJ2-7; the D gene is possibly TRBD2 (6 bases). Sequenced input: PBMCs or T cells enriched from blood (not recorded which). The CDR3 loop reads CASSPIPEGQGYEQYF. For the CDR3, the DNA is TGTGCCAGCAGCCCCATCCCGGAGGGGCAAGGGTACGAGCAGTACTTC.